This T cell receptor beta chain originates from a study of blood T cell repertoires in COVID-19. On the study more broadly: The United States, Italy and Spain supplied acute and convalescent COVID-19 samples. PBMCs, B-cell-depleted T cells, or T cells provided the cDNA or gDNA that made up the material.

In the source study's methods: The authors estimated nucleated cell counts from reference gene primer amplification. The table came from immunoSEQ multiplex PCR; TCRdb's copy has only in-frame clones and leaves some out. That table supplies the V and J calls and clone size; D and trimming were determined from the DNA. The sample lists 200,000 to 250,000 clones; around four fifths were seen once. Germline V CDR1 and CDR2: LGHNA, YSLEER. V was trimmed by 1 base and J by 2 bases, leaving 11 bases between them. This CDR3 has 15 amino acids. The sequenced sample was peripheral blood. The chain is built from TRBV4-3 and TRBJ2-5, with D tentatively TRBD2 (6 bases). The source is a woman aged 60-70 years who had recovered from COVID-19. The CDR3 reads CASSQGASVQETQYF. The CDR3 region has the DNA TGCGCCAGCAGCCAAGGGGCTAGCGTACAAGAGACCCAGTACTTC.